What follows are 19 T cell receptor beta chains derived from one specimen sequenced in a study of blood T cell repertoires in COVID-19. Data came from immunoSEQ multiplex PCR; TCRdb stores just in-frame clones and leaves some out. The repertoire holds roughly 250,000 clones, with 75% to 90% as singletons. The material sequenced was PBMCs or T cells enriched from blood (not recorded which). Receptor source: a woman under 40 who had recovered from COVID-19.

This clone occurred once. This chain uses TRBV5-1 with TRBJ1-4; D perhaps matches TRBD1 (5 bases). CDR3 size: 16 residues. Deletions cut 0 bases from V and 5 bases from J, with 14 bases between. Germline V gene sequence: CDR1 SGHRS, CDR2 YFSETQ. The CDR3 nucleotides read TGCGCCAGCAGCTTGGAGGGGCGACAGAAAAATGAAAAACTGTTTTTT. This codes for CASSLEGRQKNEKLFF.

V is TRBV19 and J is TRBJ2-2, with a tentative D call TRBD2 (5 bases). The CDR3 contains 13 residues. V was trimmed by 8 bases and J by 5 bases, leaving 12 bases between them. Germline CDR1 and CDR2: LNHDA and SQIVND (reference sequence). CDR3 sequence reads: CASSESGTGELFF. As DNA, the CDR3 is TGTGCCAGTTCCGAGTCGGGGACCGGGGAGCTGTTTTTT.

The V gene is TRBV30, the J gene TRBJ1-5; D is perhaps TRBD1 (6 bases). The CDR3 consists of 13 residues. V was pared by 3 bases and J by 4 bases, with 10 bases between. Germline V gene lookup returns CDR1 GTSNPN and CDR2 SVGIG (reference sequence). The CDR3 loop reads CAWSATGNQPQHF. The CDR3 nucleotides are TGTGCCTGGAGCGCTACAGGGAATCAGCCCCAGCATTTT.

This chain links TRBV7-2 with TRBJ1-2; D might be TRBD1 (6 bases). The CDR3 spans 13 residues. V dropped 5 bases and J dropped 6 bases, with 13 bases sitting between them. Germline V lookup: CDR1 SGHTA, CDR2 FQGNSA. This chain's CDR3 is CASSNGQINGYTF. The CDR3 region has the DNA TGTGCCAGCAGCAACGGACAGATAAATGGCTACACCTTC.

Only a few counts were recorded for this clone. This chain joins TRBV12-3 or TRBV12-4 and TRBJ2-7, with a tentative D call TRBD2 (5 bases). V was clipped by 4 bases and J by 6 bases, with 7 bases between them. The CDR3 loop spans 11 amino acids. DNA for the CDR3: TGTGCCAGCAGTTCGGGGATCGAGCAGTACTTC. Translation gives CASSSGIEQYF.

This rearrangement joins TRBV7-2 to TRBJ1-2; 9 bases fit TRBD1. This CDR3 contains 13 residues. Trimming at V came to 8 bases and at J to 8 bases, leaving 9 bases not matched to a gene. The germline V gene has CDR1 SGHTA and CDR2 FQGNSA. CDR3 loop: CASGHGTGTGYTF. As DNA, the CDR3 is TGTGCCAGCGGTCATGGGACAGGGACGGGCTACACCTTC.

The V gene is TRBV30, the J gene TRBJ2-7; TRBD1 matches 7 bases. The CDR3 totals 14 residues. Germline CDR1 GTSNPN, CDR2 SVGIG (reference sequence). The ends lost 2 bases at V and 3 bases at J; junction bases unmatched: 7. DNA of the CDR3: TGTGCCTGGAGTTTCGGGACAGCGATCTACGAGCAGTACTTC. Encoded protein: CAWSFGTAIYEQYF.

The chain combines TRBV25-1 with TRBJ1-3, with a weak D call TRBD1 (5 bases). Trimming took off 1 base at V and 4 bases at J, with 14 bases between the two ends. The CDR3 totals 16 residues. From germline, CDR1 is MGHDK and CDR2 SYGVNS. CDR3 loop: CASSESQGSFGNTIYF. The CDR3, as DNA: TGTGCCAGCAGTGAATCTCAGGGATCTTTCGGAAACACCATATATTTT.

The V gene is TRBV30, the J gene TRBJ2-7; perhaps TRBD2 as D (6 bases). The V gene's germline CDR1 is GTSNPN and CDR2 SVGIG (reference sequence). V lost 3 bases to trimming and J lost 2 bases, with 17 bases between them. The CDR3 is made up of 15 amino acids. This CDR3 is CAWRDPRDWAYEQYF. CDR3 nucleotides: TGTGCCTGGAGGGACCCCCGGGACTGGGCCTACGAGCAGTACTTC. The variable domain in full, with the rest retrieved from reference TRBV30 and TRBJ2-7, is SQTIHQWPATLVQPVGSPLSLECTVEGTSNPNLYWYRQAAGRGLQLLFYSVGIGQISSEVPQNLSASRPQDRQFILSSKKLLLSDSGFYLCAWRDPRDWAYEQYFGPGTRLTVT.

This clone has a handful of counts. This chain connects TRBV2 to TRBJ1-1, with D possibly being TRBD1 (6 bases). Germline lookup yields CDR1 SNHLY and CDR2 FYNNEI. This CDR3 has 14 amino acids. V lost 6 bases, J lost 1 base, and 12 bases lay in between. For the CDR3, the DNA is TGTGCCAGCAGCGCCGGGACAAGGAACACTGAAGCTTTCTTT. As protein: CASSAGTRNTEAFF.

This clone was recorded a few times. V and J are TRBV6-5 and TRBJ1-3; TRBD1 is a possible D gene (5 bases). There are 14 residues in the CDR3. CDR1 is MNHEY and CDR2 is SVGAGI in the germline V gene. V was cut by 6 bases and J by 7 bases, with 16 bases left in between. The CDR3 sequence: CASRAQDIPNTIYF. CDR3 nucleotide sequence: TGTGCCAGCAGGGCTCAGGACATCCCGAACACCATATATTTT.

The chain couples TRBV11-2 to TRBJ2-7; the D gene is possibly TRBD1 (6 bases). The CDR3 has 18 residues. Germline V gene sequence: CDR1 SGHAT, CDR2 FQNNGV. The V end was cut by 7 bases, the J end by 4 bases, with 29 bases between. CDR3 region: CASTSIRRDRGRGYEQYF. Here the CDR3 DNA reads TGTGCCAGCACCTCCATACGACGGGACCGGGGCAGGGGTTACGAGCAGTACTTC.

The chain is built from TRBV28 and TRBJ2-1; TRBD2 is a possible D gene (6 bases). The V gene lost 2 bases and the J gene lost 0 bases, with 11 bases spanning the gap. Germline assignment: CDR1 MDHEN and CDR2 SYDVKM. CDR3 size: 16 residues. The CDR3 is CASSLRDSSSYNEQFF. In DNA form, the CDR3 reads TGTGCCAGCAGTTTAAGGGACTCGAGCTCCTACAATGAGCAGTTCTTC. The full variable domain, in which reference TRBV28 and TRBJ2-1 provide the parts outside the CDR3, is DVKVTQSSRYLVKRTGEKVFLECVQDMDHENMFWYRQDPGLGLRLIYFSYDVKMKEKGDIPEGYSVSREKKERFSLILESASTNQTSMYLCASSLRDSSSYNEQFFGPGTRLTVL.

The rearrangement joins TRBV14 to TRBJ2-2; D remains ambiguous. This CDR3 region has 16 residues. The V end was cut by 5 bases, the J end by 0 bases, with 13 bases between. Germline V gene sequence: CDR1 SGHDN, CDR2 FVKESK. This CDR3 is CASSAFTSANTGELFF. The CDR3 DNA reads as TGTGCCAGCAGCGCCTTCACTTCCGCGAACACCGGGGAGCTGTTTTTT. Together with reference TRBV14 and TRBJ2-2, the CDR3 gives the full variable domain: EAGVTQFPSHSVIEKGQTVTLRCDPISGHDNLYWYRRVMGKEIKFLLHFVKESKQDESGMPNNRFLAERTGGTYSTLKVQPAELEDSGVYFCASSAFTSANTGELFFGEGSRLTVL.

The gene calls are TRBV12-3 or TRBV12-4 and TRBJ2-1; 7 nucleotides align to TRBD1. J lost 12 bases, V lost 6 bases, and 11 bases had no gene match. The CDR3 extends over 13 amino acids. The CDR3 protein is CASSLTGWGLQFF. The CDR3, as DNA: TGTGCCAGCAGCCTGACAGGGTGGGGGTTGCAGTTCTTC.

This sequence joins TRBV3-1 (or the pseudogene TRBV3-2) and TRBJ2-7, with D perhaps matching TRBD2 (5 bases). With 5 bases removed from V and 3 bases from J, the gap between germline ends came to 14 bases. There are 14 residues in the CDR3. Germline-derived CDR1 and CDR2 are LGHDT and YNNKEL (reference sequence). DNA for the CDR3: TGTGCCAGCAGCGGAAGACCAGGAGGCTACGAGCAGTACTTC. Translated: CASSGRPGGYEQYF.

This clone was observed a single time. The chain employs TRBV6-5 and TRBJ1-6, with D tentatively TRBD1 (6 bases). The V gene lost 10 bases and the J gene lost 7 bases, with 17 bases spanning the gap. CDR1 is MNHEY, CDR2 SVGAGI, per germline. This CDR3 contains 14 residues. The CDR3 nucleotides read TGTGCCACCGGGCAGGGGCATGCGAATTCACCCCTCCACTTT. This encodes CATGQGHANSPLHF.

The chain has TRBV19 and TRBJ1-2; D is uncertain. Per the germline V gene, CDR1 is LNHDA and CDR2 is SQIVND (reference sequence). This CDR3 is 13 amino acids long. Trimming pared 1 base from V and 7 bases from J, leaving 10 bases between. The CDR3 nucleotides are TGTGCCAGTAGTATAGGTCACCCTAGTGGCTACACCTTC. Translated, it gives CASSIGHPSGYTF.

J is TRBJ2-7 and V is TRBV19; 9 bases are shared with TRBD2. With 6 bases clipped from V and 3 bases from J, the junction kept 6 bases outside the gene matches. This CDR3 has 14 residues. Germline V gives CDR1 LNHDA, CDR2 SQIVND (reference sequence). This chain's CDR3 is CASSRSGRNYEQYF. The CDR3 coding sequence is TGTGCCAGTAGCCGGAGCGGGAGGAACTACGAGCAGTACTTC.